This T cell receptor beta chain emerged from a study of post-analysis software for immune sequencing data. Study-level information: Secondary progressive, relapsing-remitting and progressive-relapsing multiple sclerosis were among the included disease courses.

The library was made from cDNA and included unique molecular identifiers. The source material, roughly 0.85 to 10 million T cells, gave rise to roughly 500,000 cDNA molecules. Each CDR3 protein is one row after TCRdb ran MiXCR on the PCR reads. The sample shows some 890,000 distinct CDR3 sequences, under 70% of them seen only once. Whole-study results and caveats: Controls significantly exceeded multiple sclerosis patients in normalized Chao1 diversity. Strong co-clustering by F measure was seen for same-batch samples. Patients had higher frequencies than controls of five TRBV segments, including TRBV5-6, TRBV5-1 and TRBV20-1.

The CDR3 spans 14 residues. CDR1 ENHRY and CDR2 SYGVKD come from the germline V gene. V dropped 0 bases and J dropped 6 bases, with 12 bases sitting between them. A word on this clonotype: What it binds is unknown.

The chain recombines TRBV10-3 with TRBJ2-7, with TRBD2 as a possible D gene (5 bases). Specimen: blood. The origin of this receptor is a girl under 18 with multiple sclerosis. CDR3 coding DNA: TGTGCCATCAGTGAGTCGTCACGGGCGGGCGAGCAGTACTTC. Translating it yields CAISESSRAGEQYF.